These 8 T cell receptor beta chains were all obtained from the same sample, sequenced in a study of blood T cell repertoires in COVID-19. Clones were read by immunoSEQ multiplex PCR, and TCRdb kept only the in-frame ones, dropping some. The table records about 61,000 clones, approximately 86% of them present only once. Sequences were obtained from peripheral blood. The source is a human donor in a cohort sampled during active COVID-19.

J is TRBJ1-2 and V is TRBV19; no clear D. The ends were cut back, 2 bases at V and 4 bases at J, with 8 bases in the middle. Germline V lookup: CDR1 LNHDA, CDR2 SQIVND (reference sequence). This CDR3 comprises 13 residues. Here the CDR3 DNA reads TGTGCCAGTAGTATATCCTCCCCCTATGGCTACACCTTC. Protein sequence: CASSISSPYGYTF.

The chain couples TRBV19 to TRBJ2-1; TRBD2 matches 7 bases. Per the germline V gene, CDR1 is LNHDA and CDR2 is SQIVND (reference sequence). This CDR3 contains 16 residues. After removal of 6 bases from V and 3 bases from J, the junction contained 11 bases not matched to a gene. CDR3 bases: TGTGCCAGTAGATCCCAGGGAGCGGGATTCTACAATGAGCAGTTCTTC. This translates into CASRSQGAGFYNEQFF.

The chain uses TRBV9 and TRBJ2-1, with 13 nucleotides matching TRBD2. V lost 7 bases to trimming and J lost 6 bases; unmatched junction nucleotides: 19. Germline loops: CDR1 SGDLS, CDR2 YYNGEE. The CDR3 runs to 19 residues. The CDR3 reads CASGRGERTSGSIGNEQFF. Here the CDR3 DNA reads TGTGCCAGCGGGAGGGGAGAAAGGACTAGCGGGAGTATCGGCAATGAGCAGTTCTTC.

The chain's CDR3 is CASSAHRATGELFF. CDR3 DNA sequence: TGTGCCAGCAGTGCACACAGGGCTACCGGGGAGCTGTTTTTT. V gene TRBV28 combines with J gene TRBJ2-2; D may be TRBD1 (6 bases). Trimming left V 5 bases short and J 5 bases short, with 12 bases between. Germline CDR1 is MDHEN and CDR2 is SYDVKM. This CDR3 spans 14 amino acids.

This clone has just a few counts. V and J are TRBV6-5 and TRBJ2-1; 14 bases align to TRBD2. CDR1 and CDR2 (germline): MNHEY, SVGAGI. The length of the CDR3 is 13 residues. Germline trimming cut 7 bases from V and 10 bases from J; bases unmatched to any gene: 3. DNA for the CDR3: TGTGCCAGCATCAGGACTAGCGGGAGGGAGCAGTTCTTC. Encoded protein: CASIRTSGREQFF.

V gene TRBV9 combines with J gene TRBJ2-2; 8 nucleotides match TRBD1. This CDR3 has 15 amino acids. V lost 5 bases and J lost 2; bases outside the gene matches: 5. CDR1 and CDR2 from the germline V gene are SGDLS and YYNGEE. The DNA for the CDR3 is TGTGCCAGCAGGTCAGGGGGCTTTAACACCGGGGAGCTGTTTTTT. Amino acid sequence: CASRSGGFNTGELFF.

In its sample, this clone was seen a few times. The CDR3 DNA reads as TGTGCCAGCGTAACGTCGGGACAGGGAGGCCACGAGCAGTACTTC. Translating gives CASVTSGQGGHEQYF. V and J are TRBV7-8 and TRBJ2-7; 9 bases map to TRBD1. The germline CDR1 and CDR2 sequences are SGHVS and FQNEAQ. Trimming cost V 8 bases and J 5 bases; bases outside gene matches: 13. The CDR3 consists of 15 residues.

This rearrangement joins TRBV5-1 to TRBJ2-6; 7 bases match TRBD1. There are 15 residues in the CDR3. Germline CDR1 is SGHRS and CDR2 is YFSETQ. V shed 4 bases, J shed 2 bases, and the junction held 3 bases outside the gene matches. The CDR3 DNA follows: TGCGCCAGCAGCCGTGACAGGGCTGGGGCCAACGTCCTGACTTTC. Its protein product is CASSRDRAGANVLTF.